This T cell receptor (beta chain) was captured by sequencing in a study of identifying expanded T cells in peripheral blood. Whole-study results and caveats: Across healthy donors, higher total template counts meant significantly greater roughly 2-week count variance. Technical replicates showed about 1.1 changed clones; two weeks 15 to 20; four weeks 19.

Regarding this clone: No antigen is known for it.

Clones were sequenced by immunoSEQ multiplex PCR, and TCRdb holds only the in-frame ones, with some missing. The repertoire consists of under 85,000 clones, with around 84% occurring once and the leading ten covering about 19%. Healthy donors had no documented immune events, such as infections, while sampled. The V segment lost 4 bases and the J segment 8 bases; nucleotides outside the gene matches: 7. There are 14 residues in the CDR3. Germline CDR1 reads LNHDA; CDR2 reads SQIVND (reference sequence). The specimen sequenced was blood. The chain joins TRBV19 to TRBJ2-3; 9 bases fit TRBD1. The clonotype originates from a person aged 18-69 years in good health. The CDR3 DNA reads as TGTGCCAGTAGTACGGGACAGGGAGTGGGTACGCAGTATTTT. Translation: CASSTGQGVGTQYF. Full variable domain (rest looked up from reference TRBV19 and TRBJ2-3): DGGITQSPKYLFRKEGQNVTLSCEQNLNHDAMYWYRQDPGQGLRLIYYSQIVNDFQKGDIAEGYSVSREKKESFPLTVTSAQKNPTAFYLCASSTGQGVGTQYFGPGTRLTVL.